This paragraph covers one T cell receptor (beta chain) sequence. The data derive from a study of blood T cells in healthy people across ages. For the second PCR, which ran for about 7 to 11 cycles, a sample-barcoded 5' primer and a J-beta primer mix were used. TCRdb reanalysed the 5' RACE reads using MiXCR and keeps one entry per CDR3 protein. Of about 930,000 distinct CDR3 sequences listed, almost 30% are singletons. The CDR3 sequence is 16 residues long. V lost 4 bases, J lost 6 bases, and 16 bases lay in between. Germline CDR1 SEHNR, CDR2 FQNEAQ (reference sequence). The same sample was also studied in work on T cells of mothers and their children.

The sequencing input was blood. This receptor was identified in a woman aged 35 to 49 in good health. The chain carries TRBV7-9 and TRBJ1-6; D gene unclear. The chain's CDR3 is CASSSPLGFSNSPLHF. For the CDR3, the DNA is TGTGCCAGCAGCTCCCCCCTGGGGTTTAGTAATTCACCCCTCCACTTT. Filled out from reference TRBV7-9 and TRBJ1-6, the complete variable domain reads DTGVSQNPRHKITKRGQNVTFRCDPISEHNRLYWYRQTLGQGPEFLTYFQNEAQLEKSRLLSDRFSAERPKGSFSTLEIQRTEQGDSAMYLCASSSPLGFSNSPLHFGNGTRLTVT.